The 18 T cell receptor beta chains in this list originate from one sample, sequenced in a study of OX40 agonist ivuxolimab in advanced cancers. Using immunoSEQ multiplex PCR, the repertoire was profiled, and TCRdb retains in-frame clones only, with some absent. Seen here are 55,000 to 75,000 clones, around 86% observed once, and the top ten hold roughly 1.1%. Sequenced material: CD4+ or CD8+ T cells sorted from blood, taken in a trial of the OX40 agonist ivuxolimab. These receptors all come from an adult with an advanced solid tumor such as melanoma, head and neck, liver or kidney cancer.

This chain connects TRBV2 to TRBJ2-5, with TRBD2 identical over 7 bases. This CDR3 is built from 14 residues. Trimming at V came to 6 bases and at J to 5 bases, leaving 9 bases not matched to a gene. Per germline, CDR1 SNHLY and CDR2 FYNNEI. For the CDR3, the DNA is TGTGCCAGCAGAAGCGCCTGGGGAGGGGAGACCCAGTACTTC. Residues: CASRSAWGGETQYF.

The chain is built from TRBV27 and TRBJ2-1, with TRBD2 matching 9 bases. V dropped 7 bases and J dropped 6; count of bases not matched to a gene: 10. This CDR3 has 15 residues. Germline V gives CDR1 MNHEY, CDR2 SMNVEV (reference sequence). For the CDR3, the DNA is TGTGCCAGCATGCGTAATAGCGGGAGAGGCAATGAGCAGTTCTTC. Encoded protein: CASMRNSGRGNEQFF.

Remarks on this clone: Other DNA sequences from this sample encode an identical CDR3 as well. The V and J genes are TRBV30 and TRBJ2-7; D is unresolved. Per the germline V gene, CDR1 is GTSNPN and CDR2 is SVGIG (reference sequence). The CDR3 sequence is 12 residues long. V was pared by 0 bases and J by 2 bases, with 5 bases between. In nucleotides, the CDR3 is TGTGCCTGGAGTGTACAAACCTACGAGCAGTACTTC. This encodes CAWSVQTYEQYF.

The chain has TRBV10-3 and TRBJ1-2; D may be TRBD1 (5 bases). Trimming stripped 7 bases from V and 2 bases from J, with 11 bases between. This CDR3 region has 13 residues. The germline V gene encodes CDR1 ENHRY and CDR2 SYGVKD. The CDR3 sequence: CAITGTENYGYTF. The CDR3 DNA is TGTGCCATCACCGGGACGGAAAACTATGGCTACACCTTC.

The chain recombines TRBV6-6 with TRBJ1-3; D remains ambiguous. Germline V gene data show CDR1 as MNHNY and CDR2 as SVGAGI (reference sequence). Trimming stripped 7 bases from V and 12 bases from J, with 22 bases between. This CDR3 region has 14 residues. The CDR3 sequence is CASTPKGGINDIYF. In nucleotides, the CDR3 is TGTGCCAGCACCCCAAAAGGAGGAATTAACGACATATATTTT.

J is TRBJ2-7 and V is TRBV9; D not resolved. Germline V gene lookup returns CDR1 SGDLS and CDR2 YYNGEE. The CDR3 runs 13 residues. Trimming shortened V by 0 bases and J by 1 base, and 5 bases separated the two germline ends. The CDR3 region has the DNA TGTGCCAGCAGCGTAGGTATTTCCTACGAGCAGTACTTC. Amino acid sequence: CASSVGISYEQYF.

The rearrangement joins TRBV6-5 to TRBJ2-7, with a possible D match to TRBD1 (5 bases). CDR3 length: 12 residues. V lost 6 bases to trimming and J lost 2 bases, with 8 bases between them. Germline V gene data show CDR1 as MNHEY and CDR2 as SVGAGI. The CDR3 DNA follows: TGTGCCAGCAGCTCGGACACCTACGAGCAGTACTTC. Translation: CASSSDTYEQYF.

The rearrangement links TRBV30 to TRBJ1-1; 7 nucleotides align to TRBD1. Germline V CDR1 and CDR2: GTSNPN, SVGIG (reference sequence). The CDR3 has 14 residues. Trimming at V came to 3 bases and at J to 0 bases, leaving 4 bases not matched to a gene. The CDR3 loop is CAWRDRVMNTEAFF. For the CDR3, the DNA is TGTGCCTGGAGAGACAGGGTCATGAACACTGAAGCTTTCTTT.

The chain joins TRBV6-5 to TRBJ2-5; D is uncertain. V lost 5 bases and J 2 bases, leaving 6 bases between the germline ends. The germline V gene has CDR1 MNHEY and CDR2 SVGAGI. CDR3 length: 12 residues. The CDR3 DNA reads as TGTGCCAGCAGTGGTTCACAAGAGACCCAGTACTTC. Its protein is CASSGSQETQYF.

CDR3 sequence (DNA): TGTGCCAGTAGTAGGGACCCCACAGGGTTTCATAGCAATCAGCCCCAGCATTTT. Its translation is CASSRDPTGFHSNQPQHF. The chain couples TRBV19 to TRBJ1-5; possible D gene TRBD1, 6 bases. The germline V gene encodes CDR1 LNHDA and CDR2 SQIVND (reference sequence). V lost 4 bases and J 0 bases, leaving 19 bases between the germline ends. CDR3 length: 18 residues.

J is TRBJ1-2 and V is TRBV7-2, with 12 bases identical to TRBD1. The CDR3 is 15 residues long. Trimming at V came to 5 bases and at J to 4 bases, leaving 5 bases not matched to a gene. Looked up from germline, CDR1 is SGHTA and CDR2 is FQGNSA. CDR3 residues: CASSQGTGGVYGYTF. CDR3 DNA: TGTGCCAGCAGCCAGGGGACAGGGGGCGTCTATGGCTACACCTTC.

The chain combines TRBV6-5 with TRBJ1-3; D uncertain. From germline, CDR1 is MNHEY and CDR2 SVGAGI. V lost 3 bases and J 0 bases, leaving 12 bases between the germline ends. CDR3 size: 16 residues. The CDR3 DNA reads as TGTGCCAGCAGTTATCGCCAGTTAAGCTCTGGAAACACCATATATTTT. Translating it yields CASSYRQLSSGNTIYF.

This clone has only one observation. This sequence joins TRBV28 and TRBJ1-4, with D possibly matching TRBD1 (5 bases). The germline CDR1 and CDR2 sequences are MDHEN and SYDVKM. The CDR3 contains 15 residues. The germline V and J ends were trimmed by 2 bases and 6 bases, with 13 bases remaining between them. The CDR3 nucleotides are TGTGCCAGCAGTTTAATGGGACCTTCAGATGAAAAACTGTTTTTT. Translation gives CASSLMGPSDEKLFF. The full variable domain, its missing parts supplied by reference TRBV28 and TRBJ1-4, is DVKVTQSSRYLVKRTGEKVFLECVQDMDHENMFWYRQDPGLGLRLIYFSYDVKMKEKGDIPEGYSVSREKKERFSLILESASTNQTSMYLCASSLMGPSDEKLFFGSGTQLSVL.

The chain is built from TRBV30 and TRBJ2-4, with a weak D call TRBD1 (7 bases). In germline, CDR1 is GTSNPN, CDR2 SVGIG (reference sequence). There are 13 residues in the CDR3. V was shortened by 3 bases and J by 5 bases, with 11 bases between the two germline ends. This chain's CDR3 is CAWSRGAENIQYF. For the CDR3, the DNA is TGTGCCTGGAGCAGGGGGGCGGAAAACATTCAGTACTTC.

This chain links TRBV18 with TRBJ2-2; D not resolved. CDR1 and CDR2 from the germline V gene are KGHSH and LQKENI. With 2 bases removed from V and 4 bases from J, the gap between germline ends came to 8 bases. The CDR3 is made up of 14 amino acids. The CDR3 protein is CASSPSLRTGELFF. The CDR3 DNA reads TGTGCCAGCTCACCAAGTCTCCGCACCGGGGAGCTGTTTTTT.

The chain combines TRBV11-2 with TRBJ1-1; D unresolved. Per the germline V gene, CDR1 is SGHAT and CDR2 is FQNNGV. V lost 4 bases, J lost 1 base, and 10 bases lay in between. The CDR3 length is 14 residues. The CDR3 DNA follows: TGTGCCAGCAGCTCCGGGCCGCAGAACACTGAAGCTTTCTTT. Protein product: CASSSGPQNTEAFF.

The rearrangement uses TRBV2 and TRBJ2-2; 9 nucleotides match TRBD2. The CDR3 length is 15 residues. Per germline, CDR1 SNHLY and CDR2 FYNNEI. The V gene end was trimmed by 2 bases and the J gene end by 4 bases; junction bases not matched to a gene: 2. The CDR3 reads CASSELSGSTGELFF. The CDR3 nucleotides are TGTGCCAGCAGTGAACTTAGCGGGAGCACCGGGGAGCTGTTTTTT.

V is TRBV28 and J is TRBJ2-5; 8 bases fit TRBD1. The germline gives CDR1 MDHEN, CDR2 SYDVKM. The V gene end was trimmed by 7 bases and the J gene end by 5 bases; junction bases not matched to a gene: 0. The CDR3 sequence is 11 residues long. The chain's CDR3 is CASNRGETQYF. The DNA of the CDR3 is TGTGCCAGCAACAGGGGGGAGACCCAGTACTTC.